The next 18 T cell receptor beta chains were all read from a single sample in a study of blood T cells in healthy people across ages. Using a J-beta primer mix together with a sample-barcoded 5' primer, a second PCR was run for about 7 to 12 cycles. From the 5' RACE reads, TCRdb called clonotypes with MiXCR, one entry per CDR3 protein. Among 700,000 or so distinct CDR3 sequences listed, 40% to 50% were seen once. Sequencing was performed on blood. These receptors all come from an elderly man in good health.

This clonotype came up many times. This sequence joins TRBV12-3 or TRBV12-4 and TRBJ2-5; the match to TRBD1 covers 7 bases. Losses at the gene ends were 3 bases for V and 2 bases for J; bases not matched to a gene: 6. The CDR3 is made up of 15 amino acids. CDR3 in amino acids: CASSFPRQGQETQYF. The CDR3 nucleotides are TGTGCCAGCAGTTTTCCCCGACAGGGTCAAGAGACCCAGTACTTC.

The chain carries TRBV10-3 and TRBJ2-4; 9 positions match TRBD1. With the DNA end fitting TRBJ2-7 better, the J assignment may be wrong. Germline V gene lookup returns CDR1 ENHRY and CDR2 SYGVKD. The CDR3 has 14 residues. DNA for the CDR3: TGTGCCATCAGTGGACGGACAGGGGAAGGCGAGCAGTACTTC. Translated, it gives CAISGRTGEGEQYF.

This clonotype was detected only a few times. The chain combines TRBV7-2 with TRBJ2-1; D possibly corresponds to TRBD1 (5 bases). CDR1 and CDR2 (germline): SGHTA, FQGNSA. V dropped 5 bases and J dropped 3 bases, with 17 bases sitting between them. The CDR3 is made up of 16 amino acids. The CDR3 nucleotides read TGTGCCAGCAGCGAAGTCGGAAGGGGCCTCTACAATGAGCAGTTCTTC. Translating it yields CASSEVGRGLYNEQFF.

This clonotype was seen ten or more times. The rearrangement uses TRBV20-1 and TRBJ1-2, with 9 bases fitting TRBD1. The CDR3 totals 15 residues. V gave up 3 bases and J gave up 4 bases; unmatched junction bases: 9. Germline-derived CDR1 and CDR2 are DFQATT and SNEGSKA (reference sequence). The CDR3 here is CSASDLTGGGYGYTF. The DNA of the CDR3 is TGCAGTGCTAGTGATCTAACAGGGGGCGGCTATGGCTACACCTTC.

This chain links TRBV6-2 or TRBV6-3 with TRBJ1-4, with 7 bases fitting TRBD1. Trimming cost V 2 bases and J 5 bases; bases outside gene matches: 14. Germline-derived CDR1 and CDR2 are MNHEY and SVGEGT. The CDR3 runs to 18 residues. Here the CDR3 DNA reads TGTGCCAGCAGTTACGGGAGGGGGCGTGGCGGATCGAATGAAAAACTGTTTTTT. This encodes CASSYGRGRGGSNEKLFF.

The chain links TRBV10-2 to TRBJ2-4; 9 positions agree with TRBD1. Germline V gives CDR1 WSHSY, CDR2 SAAADI. The CDR3 sequence is 15 residues long. The V segment lost 5 bases and the J segment 9 bases; nucleotides outside the gene matches: 11. The CDR3 region is CASSPTGTGSPIQYF. CDR3 bases: TGCGCCAGCAGTCCAACCGGGACAGGGAGTCCCATTCAGTACTTC.

The genes are TRBV29-1 and TRBJ2-1; D remains ambiguous. Germline V lookup: CDR1 SQVTM, CDR2 ANQGSEA. V was cut by 3 bases and J by 2 bases, with 5 bases left in between. The CDR3 totals 12 residues. CDR3 region: CSVELTYNEQFF. The CDR3 region has the DNA TGCAGCGTTGAGTTAACCTACAATGAGCAGTTCTTC.

This clonotype was observed a handful of times. This chain connects TRBV28 to TRBJ2-3; TRBD2 matches 7 bases. Germline values: CDR1 MDHEN, CDR2 SYDVKM. This CDR3 comprises 15 residues. Germline trimming cut 6 bases from V and 0 bases from J; bases unmatched to any gene: 6. CDR3 in DNA: TGTGCCAGCAGGCATTGGGGGGGAAGCACAGATACGCAGTATTTT. This gives the protein CASRHWGGSTDTQYF.

The chain links TRBV4-3 to TRBJ2-1, with D maybe TRBD2 (6 bases). The CDR3 sequence is 17 residues long. Germline-derived CDR1 and CDR2 are LGHNA and YSLEER. V was trimmed by 0 bases and J by 8 bases, leaving 20 bases between them. CDR3 in amino acids: CASSQELTGQRRDEQFF. The CDR3 DNA reads TGCGCCAGCAGCCAAGAATTAACGGGCCAACGGAGGGATGAGCAGTTCTTC.

The sample holds many counts of this clonotype. The chain is built from TRBV7-3 and TRBJ2-3; 10 bases map to TRBD1. Losses at the gene ends were 5 bases for V and 3 bases for J; bases not matched to a gene: 5. The CDR3 sequence is 15 residues long. Per germline, CDR1 SGHTA and CDR2 FQGTGA. The CDR3 DNA is TGTGCCAGCAGCCCGACAGGGGGCAGTACAGATACGCAGTATTTT. Translating it yields CASSPTGGSTDTQYF.

This clonotype was counted at least ten times. Given a much more abundant clone one base away, this may be a read error. The J gene is TRBJ2-5, the V gene TRBV6-2 or TRBV6-3; D is perhaps TRBD1 (8 bases). Trimming removed 10 bases at V and 11 bases at J, with 26 bases between. The CDR3 has 14 amino acids. CDR1 is MNHEY, CDR2 SVGEGT, per germline. The CDR3 DNA is TGTGCCACCAAGCGGGACAGGAGAAACAATGAGCAGTACTTC. The encoded protein is CATKRDRRNNEQYF.

The J gene is TRBJ2-5, the V gene TRBV3-1, with TRBD2 identical over 7 bases. The J call may be in error: the DNA end matches TRBJ2-7 better. There are 13 residues in the CDR3. The germline V gene encodes CDR1 LGHDT and CDR2 YNNKEL (reference sequence). The CDR3 is CASGEGVPCEQYF. In nucleotides, the CDR3 is TGTGCCAGCGGGGAGGGAGTACCCTGCGAGCAGTACTTC.

This clonotype was observed a handful of times. The chain is built from TRBV6-2 or TRBV6-3 and TRBJ2-5, with D hard to call. Per germline, CDR1 MNHEY and CDR2 SVGEGT. The CDR3 covers 13 residues. V lost 6 bases and J lost 1, with 9 bases in between. The CDR3 spells CASRAAAQETQYF. CDR3 bases: TGTGCCAGCAGGGCAGCCGCCCAAGAGACCCAGTACTTC.

This clonotype came up a few times. The chain is built from TRBV6-5 and TRBJ2-3; either TRBD1 or TRBD2 may fit D (5 bases each). V lost 4 bases, J lost 4 bases, and 9 bases lay in between. CDR1 and CDR2 (germline): MNHEY, SVGAGI. The CDR3 has 13 amino acids. CDR3 loop: CASSFGAADTQYF. For the CDR3, the DNA is TGTGCCAGCAGTTTCGGGGCGGCAGATACGCAGTATTTT.

CDR3 region: CASSRSGTYEQYF. DNA of the CDR3: TGTGCCAGCTCACGGTCAGGGACCTACGAGCAGTACTTC. The chain carries TRBV18 and TRBJ2-7, with D possibly being TRBD1 (5 bases). CDR1 and CDR2 (germline): KGHSH, LQKENI. Trimming pared 4 bases from V and 2 bases from J, leaving 9 bases between. The CDR3 spans 13 residues.

The chain combines TRBV11-3 with TRBJ1-1, with TRBD1 identical over 9 bases. Germline lookup yields CDR1 SGHNT and CDR2 YENEEA. The CDR3 length is 15 residues. After removal of 5 bases from V and 5 bases from J, the junction contained 9 bases not matched to a gene. The DNA for the CDR3 is TGTGCCAGCAGCCTATCCGGGACAGGGCGAACTGAAGCTTTCTTT. This codes for CASSLSGTGRTEAFF. The full variable domain, with the rest looked up from reference TRBV11-3 and TRBJ1-1, is EAGVVQSPRYKIIEKKQPVAFWCNPISGHNTLYWYLQNLGQGPELLIRYENEEAVDDSQLPKDRFSAERLKGVDSTLKIQPAELGDSAVYLCASSLSGTGRTEAFFGQGTRLTVV.

The table lists this clonotype with many counts. V and J are TRBV6-1 and TRBJ2-3; D gene unclear. With 8 bases removed from V and 0 bases from J, the gap between germline ends came to 6 bases. Germline V gene sequence: CDR1 MNHNS, CDR2 SASEGT. CDR3 size: 12 residues. CDR3 DNA: TGTGCCAGCGTCAGGAGCACAGATACGCAGTATTTT. The encoded protein is CASVRSTDTQYF.

The chain uses TRBV3-1 and TRBJ2-3, with TRBD2 matching 11 bases. Germline trimming cut 5 bases from V and 4 bases from J; bases unmatched to any gene: 17. Germline V lookup: CDR1 LGHDT, CDR2 YNNKEL (reference sequence). The CDR3 spans 19 residues. The CDR3 DNA reads as TGTGCCAGCAGCTTGAATAGCGGGGGGGGAGTCATAATCCCAGATACGCAGTATTTT. Residues: CASSLNSGGGVIIPDTQYF.